This T cell receptor beta chain was captured in a study of T cells in Graves' hyperthyroidism and ophthalmopathy. Study-level results: The majority of expanded thyroid clonotypes above 0.001 also appeared in blood.

RNA transcripts provided the source from which TCR beta CDR3 regions were amplified. A first-round RT-PCR of the TCR CDR3 used the HTBI primer set. Via MiXCR, TCRdb re-called the multiplex PCR reads, giving one row per CDR3 protein. The data contain 80,000 to 100,000 distinct CDR3 sequences, 35% to 45% of them singletons. With respect to this clonotype: Its antigen is currently unknown. The junction differs from germline at one of its ends, possibly a read error.

The TCR was taken from a woman in her 30s with Graves' hyperthyroidism. The sample comprised peripheral blood or thyroid tissue (not recorded which).

The CDR3 is CASSLQRGANVPTF. The CDR3 DNA reads TGTGCCAGCAGCTTGCAGAGAGGGGCCAACGTCCCGACTTTC. The chain employs TRBV7-9 and TRBJ2-6; D may be TRBD1 or TRBD2 (5 bases each). Germline V CDR1 and CDR2: SEHNR, FQNEAQ (reference sequence). This CDR3 is 14 amino acids long. Looking up the rest from reference TRBV7-9 and TRBJ2-6 gives the full variable domain: DTGVSQNPRHKITKRGQNVTFRCDPISEHNRLYWYRQTLGQGPEFLTYFQNEAQLEKSRLLSDRFSAERPKGSFSTLEIQRTEQGDSAMYLCASSLQRGANVPTFGAGSRLTVL.